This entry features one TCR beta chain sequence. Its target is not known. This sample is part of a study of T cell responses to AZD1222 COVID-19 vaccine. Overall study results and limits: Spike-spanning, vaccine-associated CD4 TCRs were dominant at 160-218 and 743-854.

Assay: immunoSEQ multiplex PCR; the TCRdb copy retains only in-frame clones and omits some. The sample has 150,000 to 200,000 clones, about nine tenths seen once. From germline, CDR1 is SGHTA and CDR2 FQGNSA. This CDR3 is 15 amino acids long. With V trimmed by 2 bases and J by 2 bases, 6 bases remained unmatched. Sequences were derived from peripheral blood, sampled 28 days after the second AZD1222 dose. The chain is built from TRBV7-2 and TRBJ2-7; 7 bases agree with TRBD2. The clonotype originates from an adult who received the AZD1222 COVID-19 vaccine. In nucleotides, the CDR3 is TGTGCCAGCAGCTTATCGGCCGGGGGGACCTACGAGCAGTACTTC. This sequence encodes CASSLSAGGTYEQYF.